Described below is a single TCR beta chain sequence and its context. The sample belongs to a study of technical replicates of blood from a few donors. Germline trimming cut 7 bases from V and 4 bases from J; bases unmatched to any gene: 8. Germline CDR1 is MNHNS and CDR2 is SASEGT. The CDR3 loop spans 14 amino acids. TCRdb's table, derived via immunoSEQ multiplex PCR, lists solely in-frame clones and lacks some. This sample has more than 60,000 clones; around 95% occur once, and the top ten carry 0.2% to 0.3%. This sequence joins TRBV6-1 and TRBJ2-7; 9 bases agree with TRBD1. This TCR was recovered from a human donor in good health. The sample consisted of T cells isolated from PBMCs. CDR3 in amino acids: CASKTGTGYYEQYF. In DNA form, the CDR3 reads TGTGCCAGCAAGACCGGGACAGGGTATTACGAGCAGTACTTC.